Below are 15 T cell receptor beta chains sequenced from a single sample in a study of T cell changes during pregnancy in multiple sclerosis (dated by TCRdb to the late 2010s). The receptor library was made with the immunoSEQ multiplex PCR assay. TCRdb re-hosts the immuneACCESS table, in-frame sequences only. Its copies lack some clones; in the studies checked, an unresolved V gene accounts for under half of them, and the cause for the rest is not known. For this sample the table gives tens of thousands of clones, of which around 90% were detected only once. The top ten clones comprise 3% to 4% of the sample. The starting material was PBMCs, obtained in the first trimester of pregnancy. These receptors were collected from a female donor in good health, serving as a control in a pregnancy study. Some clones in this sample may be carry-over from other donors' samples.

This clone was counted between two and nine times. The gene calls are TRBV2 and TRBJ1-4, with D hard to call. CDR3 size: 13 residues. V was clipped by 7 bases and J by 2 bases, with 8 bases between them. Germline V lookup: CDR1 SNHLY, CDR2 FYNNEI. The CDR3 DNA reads TGTGCCAGCAAAGGCAGGACTAATGAAAAACTGTTTTTT. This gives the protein CASKGRTNEKLFF.

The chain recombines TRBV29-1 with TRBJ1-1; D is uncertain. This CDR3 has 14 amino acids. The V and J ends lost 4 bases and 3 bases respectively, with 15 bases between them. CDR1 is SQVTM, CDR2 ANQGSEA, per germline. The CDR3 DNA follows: TGCAGCGTTGTCCTACGCCAGAGGGACACTGAAGCTTTCTTT. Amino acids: CSVVLRQRDTEAFF.

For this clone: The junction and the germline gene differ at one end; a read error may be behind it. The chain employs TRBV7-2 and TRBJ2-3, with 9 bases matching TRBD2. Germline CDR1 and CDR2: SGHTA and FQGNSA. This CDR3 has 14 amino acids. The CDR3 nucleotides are TGTGCCAGCAGCCTAGCGGGGCCCCGTGATACGCAGTATTTT. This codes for CASSLAGPRDTQYF.

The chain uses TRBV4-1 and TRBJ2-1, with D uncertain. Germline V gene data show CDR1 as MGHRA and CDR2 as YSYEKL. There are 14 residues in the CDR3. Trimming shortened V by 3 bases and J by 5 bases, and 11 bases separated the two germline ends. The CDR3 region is CASSQVPRNNEQFF. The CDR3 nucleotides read TGCGCCAGCAGCCAGGTCCCCAGAAACAATGAGCAGTTCTTC.

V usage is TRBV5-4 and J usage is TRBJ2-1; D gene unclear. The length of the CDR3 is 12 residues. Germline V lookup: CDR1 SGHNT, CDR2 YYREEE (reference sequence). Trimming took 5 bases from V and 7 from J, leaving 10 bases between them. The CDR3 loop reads CASRNRQNEQFF. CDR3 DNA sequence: TGTGCCAGCAGGAACAGACAAAATGAGCAGTTCTTC.

The CDR3 coding sequence is TGTGCCAGCACGGCGCTAGCGGGGGCCGTCGGTGAGCAGTTCTTC. Amino acids: CASTALAGAVGEQFF. V gene TRBV2 combines with J gene TRBJ2-1, with 10 bases matching TRBD2. Losses at the gene ends were 7 bases for V and 9 bases for J; bases not matched to a gene: 12. This CDR3 spans 15 amino acids. Germline V lookup: CDR1 SNHLY, CDR2 FYNNEI. The full variable domain, rest sourced from reference TRBV2 and TRBJ2-1, is EPEVTQTPSHQVTQMGQEVILRCVPISNHLYFYWYRQILGQKVEFLVSFYNNEISEKSEIFDDQFSVERPDGSNFTLKIRSTKLEDSAMYFCASTALAGAVGEQFFGPGTRLTVL.

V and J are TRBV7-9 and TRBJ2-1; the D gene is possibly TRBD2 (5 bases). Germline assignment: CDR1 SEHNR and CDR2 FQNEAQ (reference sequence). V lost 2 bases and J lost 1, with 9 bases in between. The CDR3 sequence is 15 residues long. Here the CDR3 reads CASSLRGISYNEQFF. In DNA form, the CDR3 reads TGTGCCAGCAGCTTAAGAGGGATATCCTACAATGAGCAGTTCTTC.

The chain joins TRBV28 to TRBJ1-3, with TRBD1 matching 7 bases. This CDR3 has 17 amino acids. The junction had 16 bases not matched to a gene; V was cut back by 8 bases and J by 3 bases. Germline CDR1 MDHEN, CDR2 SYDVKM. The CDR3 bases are TGTGCCAGCCTATTACAGGGGTCCTCTGTTTTTGGAAACACCATATATTTT. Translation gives CASLLQGSSVFGNTIYF. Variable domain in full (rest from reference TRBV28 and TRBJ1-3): DVKVTQSSRYLVKRTGEKVFLECVQDMDHENMFWYRQDPGLGLRLIYFSYDVKMKEKGDIPEGYSVSREKKERFSLILESASTNQTSMYLCASLLQGSSVFGNTIYFGEGSWLTVV.

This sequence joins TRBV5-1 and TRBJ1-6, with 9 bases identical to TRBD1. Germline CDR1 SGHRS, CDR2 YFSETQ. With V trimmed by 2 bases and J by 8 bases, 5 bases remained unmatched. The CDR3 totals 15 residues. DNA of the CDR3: TGCGCCAGCAGCTTACAGGGGGCGCCGGATTCACCCCTCCACTTT. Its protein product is CASSLQGAPDSPLHF.

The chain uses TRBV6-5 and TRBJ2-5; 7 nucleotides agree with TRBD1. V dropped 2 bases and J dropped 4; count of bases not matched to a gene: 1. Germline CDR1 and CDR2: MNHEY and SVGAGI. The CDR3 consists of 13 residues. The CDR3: CASSYRGLETQYF. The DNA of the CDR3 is TGTGCCAGCAGTTACAGGGGGCTAGAGACCCAGTACTTC.

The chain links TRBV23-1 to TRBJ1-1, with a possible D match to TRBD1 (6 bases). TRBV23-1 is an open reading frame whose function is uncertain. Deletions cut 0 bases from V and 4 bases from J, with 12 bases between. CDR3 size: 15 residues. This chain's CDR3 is CASSQSSGVPTEAFF. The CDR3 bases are TGCGCCAGCAGTCAATCCTCAGGGGTGCCCACTGAAGCTTTCTTT.

The CDR3 nucleotides read TGTGCCAGCAGCTTCACAAGCTCCTACAATGAGCAGTTCTTC. Residues: CASSFTSSYNEQFF. J is TRBJ2-1 and V is TRBV5-6; D unresolved. The CDR3 is 14 residues long. Germline values: CDR1 SGHDT, CDR2 YYEEEE. Trimming removed 2 bases from V and 0 bases from J, with 6 bases in between.

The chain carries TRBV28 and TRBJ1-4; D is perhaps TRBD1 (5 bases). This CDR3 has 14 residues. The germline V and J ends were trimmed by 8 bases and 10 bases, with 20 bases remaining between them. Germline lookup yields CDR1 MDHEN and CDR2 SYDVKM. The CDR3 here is CASGQVGGGGKLFF. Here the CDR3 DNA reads TGTGCCAGCGGACAAGTGGGGGGGGGTGGAAAACTGTTTTTT.

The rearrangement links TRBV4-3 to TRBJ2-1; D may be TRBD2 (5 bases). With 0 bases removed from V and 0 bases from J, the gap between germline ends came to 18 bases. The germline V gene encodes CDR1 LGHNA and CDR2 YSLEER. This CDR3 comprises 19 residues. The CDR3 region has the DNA TGCGCCAGCAGCCAAGATATGGGTAGCGTGGCGAGCTCCTACAATGAGCAGTTCTTC. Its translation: CASSQDMGSVASSYNEQFF.

The CDR3 nucleotides read TGTGCCATCAGTGAGTTAGCGAGCGGGGGGACCCAGTACTTC. Translating gives CAISELASGGTQYF. The V and J genes are TRBV10-3 and TRBJ2-5; 8 bases are a match to TRBD2. V lost 1 base to trimming and J lost 7 bases; unmatched junction nucleotides: 5. The CDR3 length is 14 residues. Germline CDR1 and CDR2: ENHRY and SYGVKD.